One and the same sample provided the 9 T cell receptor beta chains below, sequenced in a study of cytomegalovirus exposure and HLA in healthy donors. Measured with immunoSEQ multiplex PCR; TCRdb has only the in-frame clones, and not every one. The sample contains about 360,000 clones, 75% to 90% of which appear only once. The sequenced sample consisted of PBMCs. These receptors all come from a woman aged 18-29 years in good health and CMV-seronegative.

CDR3 nucleotides: TGTGCCACCAGCAGAGATGCAGGGGTCAATGAGCAGTTCTTC. Encoded protein: CATSRDAGVNEQFF. The chain joins TRBV15 to TRBJ2-1, with D possibly TRBD1 on 6 matching bases. Germline V CDR1 and CDR2: LNHNV, YYDKDF (reference sequence). The V end lost 0 bases, the J end lost 6 bases, and 9 bases lay between the germline ends. The CDR3 length is 14 residues.

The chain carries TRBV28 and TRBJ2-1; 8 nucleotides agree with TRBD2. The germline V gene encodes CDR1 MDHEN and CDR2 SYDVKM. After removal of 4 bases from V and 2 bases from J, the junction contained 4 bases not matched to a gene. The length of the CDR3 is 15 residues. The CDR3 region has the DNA TGTGCCAGCAGTTCAGCGGGAGCCCCCTACAATGAGCAGTTCTTC. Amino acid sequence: CASSSAGAPYNEQFF.

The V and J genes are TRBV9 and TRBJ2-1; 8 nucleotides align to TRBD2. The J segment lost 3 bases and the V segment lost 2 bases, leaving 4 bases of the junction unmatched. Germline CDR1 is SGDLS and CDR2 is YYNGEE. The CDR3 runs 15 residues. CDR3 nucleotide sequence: TGTGCCAGCAGCGTTGCCGGGACTAGCTACAATGAGCAGTTCTTC. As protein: CASSVAGTSYNEQFF.

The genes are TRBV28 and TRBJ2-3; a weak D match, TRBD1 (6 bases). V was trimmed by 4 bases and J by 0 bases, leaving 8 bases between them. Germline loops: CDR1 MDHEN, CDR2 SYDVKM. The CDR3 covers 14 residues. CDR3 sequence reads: CASSSDSSTDTQYF. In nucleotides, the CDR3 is TGTGCCAGCAGTTCGGACAGCAGCACAGATACGCAGTATTTT.

DNA for the CDR3: TGTGCCACCTGGGGCCGGGTTAACTATGGCTACACCTTC. Protein: CATWGRVNYGYTF. The chain recombines TRBV6-5 with TRBJ1-2, with a tentative D call TRBD1 (5 bases). Germline values: CDR1 MNHEY, CDR2 SVGAGI. The V end was cut by 10 bases, the J end by 1 base, with 13 bases between. This CDR3 is built from 13 residues.

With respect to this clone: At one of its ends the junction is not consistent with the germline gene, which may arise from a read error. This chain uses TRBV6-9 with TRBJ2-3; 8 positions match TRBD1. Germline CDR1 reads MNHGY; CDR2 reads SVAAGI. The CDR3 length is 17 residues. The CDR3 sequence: CASTDVGQAWSRDTQYF. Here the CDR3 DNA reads TGTGCGAGCACTGATGTGGGACAGGCCTGGAGTCGCGATACGCAGTATTTT.

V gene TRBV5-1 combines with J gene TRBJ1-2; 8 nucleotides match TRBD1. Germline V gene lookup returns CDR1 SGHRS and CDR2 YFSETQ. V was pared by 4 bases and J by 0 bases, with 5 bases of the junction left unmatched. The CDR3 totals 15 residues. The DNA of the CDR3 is TGCGCCAGCAGCATAGGACAGGGCACTAACTATGGCTACACCTTC. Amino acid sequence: CASSIGQGTNYGYTF.

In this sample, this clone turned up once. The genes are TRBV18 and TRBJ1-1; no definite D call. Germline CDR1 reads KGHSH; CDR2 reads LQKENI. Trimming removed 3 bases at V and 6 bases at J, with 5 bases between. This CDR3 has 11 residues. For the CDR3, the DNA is TGTGCCAGCTCACCGCAGGCTGAAGCTTTCTTT. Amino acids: CASSPQAEAFF.

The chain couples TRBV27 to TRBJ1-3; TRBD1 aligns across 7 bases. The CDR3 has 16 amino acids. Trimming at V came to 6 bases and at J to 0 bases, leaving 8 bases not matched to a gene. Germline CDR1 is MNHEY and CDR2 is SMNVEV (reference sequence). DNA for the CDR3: TGTGCCAGCAGCCCCAGGGACAGCATCTCTGGAAACACCATATATTTT. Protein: CASSPRDSISGNTIYF.